Reported below is one T cell receptor beta chain. Its antigen is unknown. The sample is drawn from a study of shared clonotypes between healthy human individuals. Study findings and constraints: In this cohort, only blood was sampled, and tissue repertoires likely differ.

V was trimmed by 2 bases and J by 2 bases, leaving 7 bases between them. This CDR3 comprises 14 residues. CDR1 is SGHRS and CDR2 is YFSETQ in the germline V gene. Generated by immunoSEQ multiplex PCR, the TCRdb table keeps only in-frame clones and is missing some. This table has 950,000 to 1,100,000 clones, about four fifths appearing once. The sequenced sample was memory CD4+ T cells from PBMCs. This sample's subset: CD45RA-negative fraction. J is TRBJ1-4 and V is TRBV5-1, with unresolved D. The source of this sequence is a man younger than 35 in good health. Some clones in this sample may be carry-over from other donors' samples. The CDR3 is CASSFGRTNEKLFF. As DNA, the CDR3 is TGCGCCAGCAGCTTCGGACGGACTAATGAAAAACTGTTTTTT.